The rows below give T cell receptor beta chains drawn from one sample of a study of PD-L1 blockade in urothelial cancer. The assay was immunoSEQ multiplex PCR, and TCRdb's table has in-frame clones only and misses some. The profile shows 40,000 to 60,000 clones, about 88% of them singletons. The sample here was PBMCs, taken around atezolizumab (anti-PD-L1) treatment. The receptors stem from a man between 65 and 85 years old with urothelial cancer. CDR3s include the opening cysteine and the closing phenylalanine or tryptophan. D genes are given only for firm matches. Size tells how often a clone was seen (once, few, many) or the class of an expanded clone, and some rows leave it out.

CDR3 protein	CDR3 DNA	D gene	J gene	V gene	clone size
CAISWDRAQPQHF	TGTGCCATCAGCTGGGACAGGGCTCAGCCCCAGCATTTT	TRBD1	TRBJ1-5	TRBV10-3	.
CASSQDVGTATNYGYTF	TGCGCCAGCAGCCAAGATGTCGGGACAGCTACTAACTATGGCTACACCTTC	TRBD1	TRBJ1-2	TRBV4-3	few
CASAERDGNQPQHF	TGCGCCAGCGCGGAGAGGGATGGTAATCAGCCCCAGCATTTT	.	TRBJ1-5	TRBV5-1	few
CASSEATSGGATDTQYF	TGTGCCAGCAGTGAGGCCACTAGCGGGGGGGCCACAGATACGCAGTATTTT	TRBD2	TRBJ2-3	TRBV25-1	.
CASSNPGQGDNEQFF	TGTGCCAGCTCCAACCCCGGACAGGGTGACAATGAGCAGTTCTTC	TRBD1	TRBJ2-1	TRBV18	.
CASRDPSKSSYEQYF	TGTGCCAGCAGGGACCCTAGCAAGAGCTCCTACGAGCAGTACTTC	.	TRBJ2-7	TRBV27	.
CASSQERVATDTQYF	TGTGCCAGCAGCCAAGAAAGAGTAGCGACAGATACGCAGTATTTT	.	TRBJ2-3	TRBV4-2	.
CASTPSPRTGVDEQYF	TGCGCCAGCACCCCTTCCCCGCGGACAGGGGTGGACGAGCAGTACTTC	TRBD1	TRBJ2-7	TRBV4-1	once
CASSLQPGDGYTF	TGTGCCAGCAGCTTGCAACCGGGGGATGGCTACACCTTC	.	TRBJ1-2	TRBV7-2	.
CASSPYVGGDSYEQYF	TGTGCCAGCTCACCCTACGTAGGGGGAGACTCCTACGAGCAGTACTTC	.	TRBJ2-7	TRBV18	.
CAWSMTVAKNIQYF	TGTGCCTGGAGTATGACAGTAGCCAAAAACATTCAGTACTTC	.	TRBJ2-4	TRBV30	.
CASSYAGPGQETQYF	TGTGCCAGCAGTTACGCGGGCCCTGGGCAAGAGACCCAGTACTTC	.	TRBJ2-5	TRBV6-5	.
CASTHGQGGGNEQFF	TGCGCCAGCACCCACGGACAGGGCGGTGGCAATGAGCAGTTCTTC	TRBD1	TRBJ2-1	TRBV5-1	.
CASSQAGTLTNEKLFF	TGTGCCAGCAGCCAAGCTGGGACACTAACTAATGAAAAACTGTTTTTT	.	TRBJ1-4	TRBV4-2	.
CASSPGTGLATEQYF	TGTGCCAGCAGCCCCGGCACGGGACTAGCCACCGAGCAGTACTTC	TRBD2	TRBJ2-7	TRBV7-8	once
CSVEGTGSGYTF	TGCAGCGTTGAAGGGACAGGGTCTGGCTACACCTTC	TRBD1	TRBJ1-2	TRBV29-1	once
CASSPEGYGYTF	TGTGCCAGCAGCCCCGAGGGCTATGGCTACACCTTC	.	TRBJ1-2	TRBV9	.
CASSSGGTGELFF	TGTGCCAGCAGTTCAGGGGGGACCGGGGAGCTGTTTTTT	.	TRBJ2-2	TRBV28	once
CASFLSGANVLTF	TGTGCCAGCTTTCTCTCTGGGGCCAACGTCCTGACTTTC	.	TRBJ2-6	TRBV2	.
CASSEVLAINQPQHF	TGTGCCAGCAGTGAAGTGCTGGCCATCAATCAGCCCCAGCATTTT	.	TRBJ1-5	TRBV6-1	.
CASSLNSNQPQHF	TGTGCCAGTAGTTTAAATAGCAATCAGCCCCAGCATTTT	.	TRBJ1-5	TRBV19	.
CASSLKRDIRSGNTIYF	TGTGCCAGCAGTTTAAAGAGGGACATCCGCTCTGGAAACACCATATATTTT	.	TRBJ1-3	TRBV28	once
CASSPDRPSGANVLTF	TGTGCCAGCAGCCCGGACAGGCCCTCTGGGGCCAACGTCCTGACTTTC	TRBD1	TRBJ2-6	TRBV7-9	.
CASSGGALQETQYF	TGCGCCAGCAGCGGTGGGGCCCTACAAGAGACCCAGTACTTC	.	TRBJ2-5	TRBV5-1	.
CASSPLGVRPSSYEQYF	TGCGCCAGCAGCCCTTTAGGGGTTAGACCCAGCTCCTACGAGCAGTACTTC	.	TRBJ2-7	TRBV4-1	once
CSVFDRDSYEQYF	TGCAGCGTCTTCGACAGGGACAGCTACGAGCAGTACTTC	TRBD1	TRBJ2-7	TRBV29-1	once
CASSQILAGSYNEQFF	TGTGCCAGCAGCCAAATACTAGCGGGGTCCTACAATGAGCAGTTCTTC	TRBD2	TRBJ2-1	TRBV4-2	.
CASSLSGQPQHF	TGTGCCAGCAGTTTATCAGGGCAGCCCCAGCATTTT	.	TRBJ1-5	TRBV28	.
CASTSSGASYGYTF	TGTGCCAGCACCTCCAGTGGGGCCTCCTATGGCTACACCTTC	.	TRBJ1-2	TRBV28	.
CASSEAPRGPLDEQFF	TGTGCCAGCAGTGAAGCGCCAAGGGGGCCCTTGGATGAGCAGTTCTTC	TRBD1	TRBJ2-1	TRBV6-1	.
CASSYIAGGATGETQYF	TGTGCCAGCAGCTATATAGCGGGAGGCGCAACGGGAGAGACCCAGTACTTC	TRBD2	TRBJ2-5	TRBV7-2	.
CASSRGRVGELFF	TGTGCCAGCAGTCGGGGGAGAGTCGGGGAGCTGTTTTTT	.	TRBJ2-2	TRBV5-4	.
CASSQGTVNQPQHF	TGCGCCAGCAGCCAGGGGACAGTTAATCAGCCCCAGCATTTT	TRBD1	TRBJ1-5	TRBV4-1	.
CASSLTGFDTF	TGTGCCAGCAGCTTGACAGGTTTTGACACCTTC	.	TRBJ1-2	TRBV5-6	.
CASSHKVSNYSYTF	TGTGCCAGCAGCCACAAGGTATCCAACTATAGCTACACCTTC	.	TRBJ1-2	TRBV6-5	.
CASSLKGAGGNTIYF	TGTGCCAGCAGTTTAAAGGGGGCAGGAGGAAACACCATATATTTT	TRBD1	TRBJ1-3	TRBV28	.
CASSPRGGASYEQYF	TGTGCCAGCAGCCCCAGGGGTGGGGCGAGCTACGAGCAGTACTTC	.	TRBJ2-7	TRBV5-8	.
CASSLNRNTEAFF	TGTGCCAGCTCCCTTAACAGGAACACTGAAGCTTTCTTT	.	TRBJ1-1	TRBV2	.
CASNTIKGQYYGYTF	TGTGCCAGCAACACCATCAAGGGACAGTACTATGGCTACACCTTC	TRBD1	TRBJ1-2	TRBV28	.
CASSLGAGGNTRDTQYF	TGCGCCAGCAGCTTGGGGGCGGGAGGTAACACACGCGATACGCAGTATTTT	TRBD2	TRBJ2-3	TRBV5-1	.
CASSLSGNNEQFF	TGTGCCAGCAGCTTGTCGGGGAACAATGAGCAGTTCTTC	.	TRBJ2-1	TRBV5-6	.
CASTLTRLAEAFF	TGTGCCAGTACCCTCACCCGCTTGGCAGAAGCTTTCTTT	.	TRBJ1-1	TRBV19	.
CASSPGTSGNNEQFF	TGTGCCAGCAGCCCGGGGACTAGCGGAAACAATGAGCAGTTCTTC	TRBD2	TRBJ2-1	TRBV9	.
CASSKTGTGTPPQHF	TGTGCCAGCAGCAAAACCGGGACAGGGACCCCGCCCCAGCATTTT	.	TRBJ1-5	TRBV21-1	.
CASSLGQGSAVGQYF	TGTGCCAGCAGCTTAGGACAGGGCTCTGCAGTCGGGCAGTACTTC	TRBD1	TRBJ2-7	TRBV11-2	.
CSVEDPGTDTQYF	TGCAGCGTTGAAGATCCCGGTACAGATACGCAGTATTTT	.	TRBJ2-3	TRBV29-1	.
CASSLGGQVYEQYF	TGTGCCAGCAGTTTGGGGGGGCAGGTCTACGAGCAGTACTTC	.	TRBJ2-7	TRBV28	.